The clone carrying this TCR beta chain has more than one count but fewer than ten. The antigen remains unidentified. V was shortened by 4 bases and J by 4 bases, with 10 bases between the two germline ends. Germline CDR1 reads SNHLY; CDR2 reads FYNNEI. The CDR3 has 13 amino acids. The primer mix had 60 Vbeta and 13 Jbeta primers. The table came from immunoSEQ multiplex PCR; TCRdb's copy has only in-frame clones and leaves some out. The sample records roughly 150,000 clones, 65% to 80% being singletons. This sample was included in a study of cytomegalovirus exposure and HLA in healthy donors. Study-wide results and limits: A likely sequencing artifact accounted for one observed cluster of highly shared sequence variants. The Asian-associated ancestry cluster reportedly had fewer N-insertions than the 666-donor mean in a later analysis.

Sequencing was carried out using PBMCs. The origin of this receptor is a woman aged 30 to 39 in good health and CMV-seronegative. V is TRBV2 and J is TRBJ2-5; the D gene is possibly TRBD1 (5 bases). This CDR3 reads CASSGNTGETQYF. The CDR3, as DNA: TGTGCCAGCAGTGGCAATACAGGAGAGACCCAGTACTTC.